This passage covers 30 T cell receptor beta chains from one sample sequenced in a study of blood T cells in healthy people across ages. The use of a sample-barcoded 5' primer and a J-beta primer mix characterized a second PCR of about 7 to 12 cycles. TCRdb called the 5' RACE reads again in MiXCR, with one record for every CDR3 protein. Here the sample spans some 1,500,000 distinct CDR3 sequences, approximately 39% being singletons. Sequencing used blood. The receptors come from a woman aged 18-29 years in good health.

This sequence joins TRBV20-1 and TRBJ1-5; no definite D call. CDR1 and CDR2 (germline): DFQATT, SNEGSKA (reference sequence). The CDR3 length is 14 residues. The V end was cut by 0 bases, the J end by 4 bases, with 10 bases between. CDR3 bases: TGCAGTGCTAGAGATATCCGTGGGAATCAGCCCCAGCATTTT. Encoded protein: CSARDIRGNQPQHF.

The chain employs TRBV7-2 and TRBJ2-2, with D hard to call. The CDR3 spans 12 residues. Per germline, CDR1 SGHTA and CDR2 FQGNSA. The ends were cut back, 4 bases at V and 5 bases at J, with 5 bases in the middle. CDR3 sequence: CASSYETGELFF. The CDR3 DNA sequence: TGTGCCAGCAGCTACGAAACCGGGGAGCTGTTTTTT. Full variable domain (remainder filled in from reference TRBV7-2 and TRBJ2-2): GAGVSQSPSNKVTEKGKDVELRCDPISGHTALYWYRQSLGQGLEFLIYFQGNSAPDKSGLPSDRFSAERTGGSVSTLTIQRTQQEDSAVYLCASSYETGELFFGEGSRLTVL.

The V and J genes are TRBV7-2 and TRBJ2-1; no definite D call. Germline CDR1 reads SGHTA; CDR2 reads FQGNSA. The CDR3 runs to 13 residues. Trimming pared 1 base from V and 12 bases from J, leaving 13 bases between. In DNA form, the CDR3 reads TGTGCCAGCAGCTTAGGGTGGGGTAGTCTGCAGTTCTTC. It yields the protein CASSLGWGSLQFF.

The V and J genes are TRBV11-1 and TRBJ2-1; D is perhaps TRBD2 (5 bases). The DNA matches TRBJ2-7 better at its end, which makes the J call doubtful. CDR1 is SGHAT and CDR2 is FQDESV in the germline V gene (reference sequence). The CDR3 is 13 residues long. CDR3 in amino acids: CASRLASYNEQYF. DNA for the CDR3: TGTGCCAGCAGACTCGCTAGCTACAATGAGCAGTACTTC.

The V call is TRBV4-1, the J call TRBJ2-2, with D unresolved. Germline CDR1 reads MGHRA; CDR2 reads YSYEKL. The CDR3 is made up of 13 amino acids. V was cut by 3 bases and J by 8 bases, with 10 bases left in between. The CDR3 DNA sequence: TGCGCCAGCAGCCAGGGAACTGTGGGGGAGCTGTTTTTT. Amino acid sequence: CASSQGTVGELFF.

At least ten counts were recorded for this clonotype. The chain recombines TRBV29-1 with TRBJ2-5; TRBD1 might be the D (6 bases). The CDR3 length is 13 residues. V was clipped by 6 bases and J by 6 bases, with 17 bases between them. Looked up from germline, CDR1 is SQVTM and CDR2 is ANQGSEA. The CDR3 here is CSVYPDSLQTQYF. DNA for the CDR3: TGCAGCGTCTATCCGGACAGTCTTCAGACCCAGTACTTC.

The rearrangement joins TRBV29-1 to TRBJ2-3; 7 nucleotides align to TRBD2. Germline V gene sequence: CDR1 SQVTM, CDR2 ANQGSEA. Trimming at V came to 4 bases and at J to 1 base, leaving 11 bases not matched to a gene. This CDR3 region has 16 residues. The CDR3 spells CSVVPAGSLRTDTQYF. The CDR3 nucleotides read TGCAGCGTTGTGCCAGCGGGAAGTCTTCGCACAGATACGCAGTATTTT.

This chain joins TRBV7-9 and TRBJ2-1, with TRBD2 matching 9 bases. Per germline, CDR1 SEHNR and CDR2 FQNEAQ (reference sequence). Trimming cost V 1 base and J 9 bases; bases outside gene matches: 7. The CDR3 has 15 residues. For the CDR3, the DNA is TGTGCCAGCAGCTTAGAAGCGGGAGGTACTTTTGAGCAGTTCTTC. Translated: CASSLEAGGTFEQFF.

The sample holds a few counts of this clonotype. This sequence joins TRBV20-1 and TRBJ2-1; no clear D gene. The CDR3 runs to 15 residues. Trimming removed 2 bases at V and 0 bases at J, with 11 bases between. Germline V gene lookup returns CDR1 DFQATT and CDR2 SNEGSKA (reference sequence). CDR3 loop: CSARRVGSSYNEQFF. The DNA of the CDR3 is TGCAGTGCTAGAAGGGTGGGTAGCTCCTACAATGAGCAGTTCTTC.

This clonotype occurred a few times. The J gene is TRBJ2-3, the V gene TRBV10-1; 7 nucleotides agree with TRBD2. The CDR3 runs to 14 residues. CDR1 and CDR2 (germline): WNHNN, SYGVQD (reference sequence). With 3 bases clipped from V and 4 bases from J, the junction kept 4 bases outside the gene matches. The CDR3 DNA reads TGCGCCAGCAGTGACGGGAGGACGGCAGATACGCAGTATTTT. It encodes CASSDGRTADTQYF.

Regarding this clonotype: Sequence at one end of the junction differs from germline and may be a read error. The rearrangement joins TRBV29-1 to TRBJ2-3; TRBD1 aligns across 8 bases. There are 14 residues in the CDR3. Looked up from germline, CDR1 is SQVTM and CDR2 is ANQGSEA. The CDR3 spells CSVSGGAATDTRYF. Written as DNA, the CDR3 is TGCAGCGTTTCAGGGGGCGCAGCCACAGATACGCGGTATTTT.

V usage is TRBV27 and J usage is TRBJ2-7; 10 nucleotides align to TRBD1. The J call may be in error: the DNA end matches TRBJ2-5 better. Germline V gene data show CDR1 as MNHEY and CDR2 as SMNVEV (reference sequence). CDR3 length: 15 residues. The CDR3 DNA follows: TGTGCCAGCAGTTCCGGGACAGGGGTGTGGGAGACCCAGTACTTC. Translating gives CASSSGTGVWETQYF.

A note on this clonotype: Just one base apart from a much larger clone, this may be a read error. The rearrangement joins TRBV11-2 to TRBJ1-2, with D perhaps TRBD1 (5 bases). Germline loops: CDR1 SGHAT, CDR2 FQNNGV. This CDR3 region has 17 residues. CDR3 amino acids: CASSLDNPGTAKYGYTF. The DNA of the CDR3 is TGTGCCAGCAGCTTAGATAACCCCGGGACGGCTAAATATGGCTACACCTTC.

The gene calls are TRBV27 and TRBJ2-5; D may be TRBD1 or TRBD2 (6 bases each). The better agreement between TRBJ2-7 and the DNA end casts doubt on the J call. The CDR3 runs to 17 residues. The germline V gene encodes CDR1 MNHEY and CDR2 SMNVEV (reference sequence). The CDR3 DNA reads TGTGCCAGCAGTTCCCTAATACCGACAGGTGGGAGGTACGAGCAGTACTTC. Translating it yields CASSSLIPTGGRYEQYF.

This clonotype was counted between two and nine times. This chain links TRBV7-2 with TRBJ2-1, with 8 bases that match TRBD2. The V gene's germline CDR1 is SGHTA and CDR2 FQGNSA. With V trimmed by 4 bases and J by 8 bases, 13 bases remained unmatched. CDR3 length equals 16 residues. Here the CDR3 DNA reads TGTGCCAGCAGCTCGCGGCCCGGGGGGGTCAGGGATGAGCAGTTCTTC. It encodes CASSSRPGGVRDEQFF.

The chain combines TRBV6-1 with TRBJ2-7; D is undetermined. V was trimmed by 3 bases and J by 3 bases, leaving 12 bases between them. Germline CDR1 and CDR2: MNHNS and SASEGT. CDR3 length: 14 amino acids. The DNA of the CDR3 is TGTGCCAGCAGTGAGGGATTTGGGTACTACGAGCAGTACTTC. Protein sequence: CASSEGFGYYEQYF.

V gene TRBV27 combines with J gene TRBJ2-3; D remains unclear. Between the trimmed V and J ends, which lost 3 bases and 3 bases, there was a span of 16 bases. CDR1 and CDR2 from the germline V gene are MNHEY and SMNVEV (reference sequence). The CDR3 has 16 residues. The CDR3 protein is CASSFISARMTDTQYF. CDR3 DNA: TGTGCCAGCAGTTTTATTAGTGCCCGTATGACAGATACGCAGTATTTT.

This clonotype was observed a few times. CDR3: CASSPPSARQNTEAFF. The CDR3 nucleotides read TGTGCCAGCTCACCACCGAGTGCCAGACAGAACACTGAAGCTTTCTTT. The chain has TRBV18 and TRBJ1-1; D unresolved. Trimming removed 0 bases from V and 1 base from J, with 12 bases in between. Germline-derived CDR1 and CDR2 are KGHSH and LQKENI. The CDR3 is 16 residues long.

V gene TRBV4-1 combines with J gene TRBJ1-1, with no clear D. Trimming shortened V by 5 bases and J by 0 bases, and 10 bases separated the two germline ends. The V gene's germline CDR1 is MGHRA and CDR2 YSYEKL. The CDR3 has 14 amino acids. Here the CDR3 reads CASSFRTVNTEAFF. CDR3 DNA sequence: TGCGCCAGCAGCTTCCGGACGGTGAACACTGAAGCTTTCTTT.

This chain links TRBV9 with TRBJ2-3; perhaps TRBD2 as D (6 bases). Germline V gene sequence: CDR1 SGDLS, CDR2 YYNGEE. CDR3 length equals 14 residues. V dropped 4 bases and J dropped 6 bases, with 15 bases sitting between them. The CDR3 loop reads CASSPGLREDTQYF. For the CDR3, the DNA is TGTGCCAGCAGCCCTGGACTACGGGAGGATACGCAGTATTTT.

This clonotype was detected only a few times. This chain joins TRBV11-2 and TRBJ2-7; 9 bases line up with TRBD1. Germline trimming cut 6 bases from V and 3 bases from J; bases unmatched to any gene: 9. Looked up from germline, CDR1 is SGHAT and CDR2 is FQNNGV. CDR3 size: 15 residues. In nucleotides, the CDR3 is TGTGCCAGCAGACGCTCTGGACAGGGGTTCTACGAGCAGTACTTC. It specifies CASRRSGQGFYEQYF.

This clonotype showed up just a few times. This chain connects TRBV6-2 or TRBV6-3 to TRBJ2-3; unclear D gene. Germline V gene sequence: CDR1 MNHEY, CDR2 SVGEGT. The V end lost 8 bases, the J end lost 2 bases, and 8 bases lay between the germline ends. The CDR3 has 12 amino acids. The chain's CDR3 is CASGWDTDTQYF. The CDR3 DNA reads TGTGCCAGCGGCTGGGACACAGATACGCAGTATTTT.

This clonotype turned up a few times. The rearrangement uses TRBV15 and TRBJ1-2; 7 nucleotides match TRBD1. Germline CDR1 is LNHNV and CDR2 is YYDKDF (reference sequence). The CDR3 has 16 residues. V lost 1 base, J lost 2 bases, and 7 bases stayed unmatched. This CDR3 is CATSRGGRQGNYGYTF. Here the CDR3 DNA reads TGTGCCACCAGCAGAGGAGGAAGACAGGGAAACTATGGCTACACCTTC.

The V gene is TRBV12-5, the J gene TRBJ2-7, with D hard to call. CDR1 and CDR2 (germline): LGHNT, FRNRAP. Trimming shortened V by 3 bases and J by 6 bases, and 9 bases separated the two germline ends. The CDR3 has 12 amino acids. The chain's CDR3 is CASGFEVGEQYF. CDR3 nucleotides: TGTGCTAGTGGTTTCGAGGTGGGCGAGCAGTACTTC.

V usage is TRBV2 and J usage is TRBJ1-2, with 8 bases fitting TRBD1. V dropped 8 bases and J dropped 2; count of bases not matched to a gene: 10. In germline, CDR1 is SNHLY, CDR2 FYNNEI. CDR3 size: 15 residues. CDR3 region: CASSLDRGKNYGYTF. Written as DNA, the CDR3 is TGTGCCAGCTCCCTAGACAGGGGTAAAAACTATGGCTACACCTTC.

The gene calls are TRBV12-3 or TRBV12-4 and TRBJ2-3; D ambiguous. The V and J ends lost 7 bases and 4 bases respectively, with 15 bases between them. CDR3 length: 14 amino acids. The CDR3 bases are TGTGCCAGCATCCTCGCCCCCAGTTCAGATACGCAGTATTTT. Translation: CASILAPSSDTQYF.

This chain joins TRBV15 and TRBJ2-2; tentatively, D is TRBD1 (7 bases). Germline V lookup: CDR1 LNHNV, CDR2 YYDKDF (reference sequence). The CDR3 totals 15 residues. Trimming left V 3 bases short and J 5 bases short, with 13 bases between. Written as DNA, the CDR3 is TGTGCCACCAGCAGGAGGGCAGGGGGGACCGGGGAGCTGTTTTTT. Residues: CATSRRAGGTGELFF.

V usage is TRBV27 and J usage is TRBJ2-2; TRBD2 might be the D (7 bases). Trimming shortened V by 6 bases and J by 6 bases, and 17 bases separated the two germline ends. The CDR3 is 15 residues long. The germline CDR1 and CDR2 sequences are MNHEY and SMNVEV (reference sequence). DNA for the CDR3: TGTGCCAGCAGAATGGGGGGGCAGGTCGCCGGGGAGCTGTTTTTT. Its translation is CASRMGGQVAGELFF.

The chain employs TRBV7-9 and TRBJ2-1; TRBD1 matches at 9 bases. Germline lookup yields CDR1 SEHNR and CDR2 FQNEAQ (reference sequence). The CDR3 covers 13 residues. V lost 5 bases to trimming and J lost 7 bases; unmatched junction nucleotides: 3. The CDR3 DNA reads TGTGCCAGCAGCAAGGGACAGGGAAATGAGCAGTTCTTC. It is translated as CASSKGQGNEQFF.

This clonotype appeared a few times. V gene TRBV20-1 combines with J gene TRBJ2-3; the D is unclear. The V gene lost 5 bases and the J gene lost 2 bases, with 11 bases spanning the gap. From germline, CDR1 is DFQATT and CDR2 SNEGSKA (reference sequence). The CDR3 spans 13 residues. CDR3 protein: CSAPDQFTDTQYF. The CDR3 DNA reads as TGCAGTGCTCCGGACCAGTTCACAGATACGCAGTATTTT.